Below, one TCR beta chain is given with its context. Its antigen is still unknown. The data derive from a study of CD8 T cells in ankylosing spondylitis. General study points: Disease-linked clones, CD8+, were relatively rare in peripheral blood. Reportedly, matched ankylosing spondylitis synovial fluid was significantly enriched for disease-linked clones.

This CDR3 comprises 15 residues. Per the germline V gene, CDR1 is SEHNR and CDR2 is FQNEAQ (reference sequence). V was clipped by 4 bases and J by 6 bases; unmatched bases: 7. TCRdb passed the 5' RACE reads through MiXCR, listing each CDR3 protein once. Here the sample spans about 220,000 distinct CDR3 sequences, about 10% being singletons. Material: blood, either unsorted or a sorted T cell fraction (not recorded which). The J gene is TRBJ1-2, the V gene TRBV7-9; TRBD1 aligns across 11 bases. The TCR originated in a male donor with ankylosing spondylitis or in good health (not recorded which). The CDR3 region is CASSSSWGQGDGYTF. CDR3 DNA sequence: TGTGCCAGCAGCTCCTCATGGGGACAGGGGGATGGCTACACCTTC. Drawing the rest from reference TRBV7-9 and TRBJ1-2, the complete variable domain is DTGVSQNPRHKITKRGQNVTFRCDPISEHNRLYWYRQTLGQGPEFLTYFQNEAQLEKSRLLSDRFSAERPKGSFSTLEIQRTEQGDSAMYLCASSSSWGQGDGYTFGSGTRLTVV.